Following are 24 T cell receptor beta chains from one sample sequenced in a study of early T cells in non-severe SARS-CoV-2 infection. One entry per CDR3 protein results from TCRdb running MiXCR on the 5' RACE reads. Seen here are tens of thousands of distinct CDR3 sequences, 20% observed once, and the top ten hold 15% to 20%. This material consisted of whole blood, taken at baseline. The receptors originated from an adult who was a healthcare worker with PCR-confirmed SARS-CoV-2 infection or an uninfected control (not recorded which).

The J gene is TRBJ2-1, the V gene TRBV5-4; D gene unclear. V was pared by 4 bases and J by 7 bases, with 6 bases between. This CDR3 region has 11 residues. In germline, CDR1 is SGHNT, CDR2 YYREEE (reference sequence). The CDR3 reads CASSRANEQFF. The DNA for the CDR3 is TGTGCCAGCAGCCGGGCGAATGAGCAGTTCTTC.

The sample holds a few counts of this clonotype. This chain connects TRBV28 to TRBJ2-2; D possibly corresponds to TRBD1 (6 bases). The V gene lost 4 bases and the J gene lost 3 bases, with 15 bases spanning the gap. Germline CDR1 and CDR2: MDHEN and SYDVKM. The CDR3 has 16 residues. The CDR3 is CASSSGVSGYTGELFF. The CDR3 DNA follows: TGTGCCAGCAGTTCAGGGGTGAGCGGTTACACCGGGGAGCTGTTTTTT.

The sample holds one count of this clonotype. The CDR3 protein is CASSDTFRSNYGYTF. For the CDR3, the DNA is TGTGCCAGCAGTGATACGTTCCGGTCTAACTATGGCTACACCTTC. The V gene is TRBV2, the J gene TRBJ1-2; D remains unclear. The CDR3 runs to 15 residues. Trimming shortened V by 3 bases and J by 0 bases, and 11 bases separated the two germline ends. In germline, CDR1 is SNHLY, CDR2 FYNNEI.

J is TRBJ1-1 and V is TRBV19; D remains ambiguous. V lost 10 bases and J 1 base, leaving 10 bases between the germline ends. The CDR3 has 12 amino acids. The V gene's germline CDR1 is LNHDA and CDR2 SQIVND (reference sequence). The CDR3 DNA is TGTGCCACCCGACGGCAGAACACTGAAGCTTTCTTT. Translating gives CATRRQNTEAFF.

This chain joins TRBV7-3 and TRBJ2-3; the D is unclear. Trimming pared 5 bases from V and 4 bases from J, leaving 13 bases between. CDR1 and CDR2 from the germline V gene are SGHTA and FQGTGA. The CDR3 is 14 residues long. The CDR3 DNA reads TGTGCCAGCAGCCCCGATCCGCGGTCAGATACGCAGTATTTT. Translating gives CASSPDPRSDTQYF.

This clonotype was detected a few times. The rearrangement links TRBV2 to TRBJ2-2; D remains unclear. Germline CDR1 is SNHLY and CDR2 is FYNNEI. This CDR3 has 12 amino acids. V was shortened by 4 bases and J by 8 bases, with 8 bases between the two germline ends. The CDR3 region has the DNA TGTGCCAGCAGTGGCATTGCGGGGGAGCTGTTTTTT. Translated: CASSGIAGELFF. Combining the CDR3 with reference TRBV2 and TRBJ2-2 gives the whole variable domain EPEVTQTPSHQVTQMGQEVILRCVPISNHLYFYWYRQILGQKVEFLVSFYNNEISEKSEIFDDQFSVERPDGSNFTLKIRSTKLEDSAMYFCASSGIAGELFFGEGSRLTVL.

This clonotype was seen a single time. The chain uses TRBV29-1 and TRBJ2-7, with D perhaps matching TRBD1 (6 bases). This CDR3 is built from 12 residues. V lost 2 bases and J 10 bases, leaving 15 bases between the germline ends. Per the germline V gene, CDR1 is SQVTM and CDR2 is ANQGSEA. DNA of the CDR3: TGCAGCGTTGAACACGCGACAGGAAAACAGTACTTC. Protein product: CSVEHATGKQYF.

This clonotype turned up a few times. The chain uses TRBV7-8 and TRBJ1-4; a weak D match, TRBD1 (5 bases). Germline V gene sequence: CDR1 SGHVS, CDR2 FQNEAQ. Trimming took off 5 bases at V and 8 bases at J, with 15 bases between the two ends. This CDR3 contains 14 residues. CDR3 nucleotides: TGTGCCAGCAGCCTGGCGGGGGTGAACGAAAAACTGTTTTTT. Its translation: CASSLAGVNEKLFF.

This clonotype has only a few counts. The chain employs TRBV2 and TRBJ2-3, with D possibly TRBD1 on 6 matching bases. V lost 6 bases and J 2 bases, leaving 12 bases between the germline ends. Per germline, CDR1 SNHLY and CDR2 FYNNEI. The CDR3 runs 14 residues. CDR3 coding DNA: TGTGCCAGCAGAGGGGACACGTTCACAGATACGCAGTATTTT. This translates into CASRGDTFTDTQYF. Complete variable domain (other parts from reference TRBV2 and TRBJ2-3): EPEVTQTPSHQVTQMGQEVILRCVPISNHLYFYWYRQILGQKVEFLVSFYNNEISEKSEIFDDQFSVERPDGSNFTLKIRSTKLEDSAMYFCASRGDTFTDTQYFGPGTRLTVL.

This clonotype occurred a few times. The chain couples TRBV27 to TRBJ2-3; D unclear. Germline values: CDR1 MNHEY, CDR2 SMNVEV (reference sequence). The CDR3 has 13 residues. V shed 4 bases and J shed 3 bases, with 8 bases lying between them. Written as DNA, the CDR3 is TGTGCCAGCAGTTCGATGTTTACAGATACGCAGTATTTT. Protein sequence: CASSSMFTDTQYF.

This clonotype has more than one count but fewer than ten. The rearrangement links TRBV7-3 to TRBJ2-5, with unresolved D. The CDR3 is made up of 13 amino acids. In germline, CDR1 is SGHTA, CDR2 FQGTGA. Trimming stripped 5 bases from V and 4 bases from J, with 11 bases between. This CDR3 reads CASSQGPRETQYF. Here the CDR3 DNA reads TGTGCCAGCAGCCAAGGACCACGAGAGACCCAGTACTTC.

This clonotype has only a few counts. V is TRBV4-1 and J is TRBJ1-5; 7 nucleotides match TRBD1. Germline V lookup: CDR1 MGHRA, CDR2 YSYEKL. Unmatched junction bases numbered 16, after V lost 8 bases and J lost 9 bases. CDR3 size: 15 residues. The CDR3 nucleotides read TGCGCCAGCGGAACAGGGGCGGCGGGGGGCCCGCCCCAGCATTTT. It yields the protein CASGTGAAGGPPQHF.

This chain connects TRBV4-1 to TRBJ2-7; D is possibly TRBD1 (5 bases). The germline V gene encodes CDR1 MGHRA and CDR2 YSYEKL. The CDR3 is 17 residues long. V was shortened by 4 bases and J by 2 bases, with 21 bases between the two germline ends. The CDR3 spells CASSLPGFRTATYEQYF. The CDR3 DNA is TGCGCCAGCAGCCTACCAGGGTTCCGAACAGCTACCTACGAGCAGTACTTC.

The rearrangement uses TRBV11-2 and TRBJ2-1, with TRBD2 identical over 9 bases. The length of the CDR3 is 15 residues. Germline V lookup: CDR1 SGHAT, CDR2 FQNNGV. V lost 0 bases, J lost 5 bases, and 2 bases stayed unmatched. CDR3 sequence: CASSLELAGNNEQFF. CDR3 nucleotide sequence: TGTGCCAGCAGCTTAGAACTAGCGGGTAACAATGAGCAGTTCTTC.

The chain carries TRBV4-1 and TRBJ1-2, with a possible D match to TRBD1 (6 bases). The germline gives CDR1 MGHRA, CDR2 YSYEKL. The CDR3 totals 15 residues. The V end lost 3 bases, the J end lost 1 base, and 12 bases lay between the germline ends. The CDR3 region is CASSQPSRGNYGYTF. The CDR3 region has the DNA TGCGCCAGCAGCCAGCCCTCCAGGGGTAACTATGGCTACACCTTC.

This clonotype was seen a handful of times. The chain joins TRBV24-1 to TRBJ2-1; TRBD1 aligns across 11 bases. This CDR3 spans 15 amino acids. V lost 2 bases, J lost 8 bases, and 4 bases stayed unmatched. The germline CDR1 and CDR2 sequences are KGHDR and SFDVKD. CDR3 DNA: TGTGCCACCAGTGATTCGGGACAGGGGGTCGATGAGCAGTTCTTC. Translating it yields CATSDSGQGVDEQFF.

The CDR3 nucleotides are TGCGCCAGCAGCAAGTTCGACAGCTCCTACAATGAGCAGTTCTTC. Amino acid sequence: CASSKFDSSYNEQFF. This chain links TRBV5-1 with TRBJ2-1; TRBD1 might be the D (5 bases). This CDR3 contains 15 residues. Germline V gene lookup returns CDR1 SGHRS and CDR2 YFSETQ. V shed 4 bases and J shed 0 bases, with 11 bases lying between them.

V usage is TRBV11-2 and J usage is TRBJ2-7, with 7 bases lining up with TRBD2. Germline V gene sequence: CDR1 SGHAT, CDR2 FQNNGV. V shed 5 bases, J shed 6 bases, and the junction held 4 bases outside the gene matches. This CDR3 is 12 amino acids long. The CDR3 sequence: CASSLSGGEQYF. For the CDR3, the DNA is TGTGCCAGCAGCCTGTCGGGGGGCGAGCAGTACTTC. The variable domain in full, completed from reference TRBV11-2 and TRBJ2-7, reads EAGVAQSPRYKIIEKRQSVAFWCNPISGHATLYWYQQILGQGPKLLIQFQNNGVVDDSQLPKDRFSAERLKGVDSTLKIQPAKLEDSAVYLCASSLSGGEQYFGPGTRLTVT.

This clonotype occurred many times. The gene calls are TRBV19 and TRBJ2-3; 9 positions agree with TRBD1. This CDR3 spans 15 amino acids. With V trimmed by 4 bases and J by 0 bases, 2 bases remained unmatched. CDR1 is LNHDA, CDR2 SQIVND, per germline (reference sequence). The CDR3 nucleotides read TGTGCCAGTAGTAAAGGACAGGGGAGCACAGATACGCAGTATTTT. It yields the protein CASSKGQGSTDTQYF.

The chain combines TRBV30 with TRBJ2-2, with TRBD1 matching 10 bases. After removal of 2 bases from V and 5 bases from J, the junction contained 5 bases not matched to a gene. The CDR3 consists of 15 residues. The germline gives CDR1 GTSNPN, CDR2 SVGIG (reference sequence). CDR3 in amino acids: CAWSSGTGVTGELFF. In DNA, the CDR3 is TGTGCCTGGAGTTCCGGGACAGGGGTTACCGGGGAGCTGTTTTTT.

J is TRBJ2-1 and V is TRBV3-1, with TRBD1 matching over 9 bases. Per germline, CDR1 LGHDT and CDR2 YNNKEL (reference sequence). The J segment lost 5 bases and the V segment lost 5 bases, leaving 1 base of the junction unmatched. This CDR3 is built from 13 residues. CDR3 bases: TGTGCCAGCAGCAGGACAGGGGACAATGAGCAGTTCTTC. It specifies CASSRTGDNEQFF.

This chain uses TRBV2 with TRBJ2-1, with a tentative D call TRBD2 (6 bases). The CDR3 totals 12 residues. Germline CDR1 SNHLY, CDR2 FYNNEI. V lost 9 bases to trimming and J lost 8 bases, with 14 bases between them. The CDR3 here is CARWTTNDEQFF. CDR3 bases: TGTGCCAGATGGACTACGAATGATGAGCAGTTCTTC.

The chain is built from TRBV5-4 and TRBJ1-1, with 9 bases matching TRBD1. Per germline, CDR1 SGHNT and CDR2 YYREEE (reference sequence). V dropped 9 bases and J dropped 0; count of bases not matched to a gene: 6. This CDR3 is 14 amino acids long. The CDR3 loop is CATRTGALNTEAFF. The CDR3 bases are TGTGCCACAAGGACAGGGGCATTGAACACTGAAGCTTTCTTT. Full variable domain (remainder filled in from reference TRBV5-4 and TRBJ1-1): ETGVTQSPTHLIKTRGQQVTLRCSSQSGHNTVSWYQQALGQGPQFIFQYYREEENGRGNFPPRFSGLQFPNYSSELNVNALELDDSALYLCATRTGALNTEAFFGQGTRLTVV.

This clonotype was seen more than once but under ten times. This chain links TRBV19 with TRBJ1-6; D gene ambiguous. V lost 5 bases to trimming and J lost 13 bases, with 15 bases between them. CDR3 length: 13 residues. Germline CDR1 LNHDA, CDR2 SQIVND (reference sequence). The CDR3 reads CASSQATERPLHF. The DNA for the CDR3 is TGTGCCAGTAGTCAGGCGACGGAGCGGCCCCTCCACTTT.